These 8 T cell receptor beta chains came from one sample sequenced in a study of blood T cells in healthy people across ages. A second about 7 to 12 cycle PCR used barcoded and J-beta primers. TCRdb reprocessed the 5' RACE reads with MiXCR, giving one entry per CDR3 protein. The table has some 1,800,000 distinct CDR3 sequences, roughly two fifths seen once. Sequenced material: blood. The source of these receptors is a human donor in good health.

This chain connects TRBV3-1 to TRBJ2-5; possibly TRBD2 for D (7 bases). Matching the DNA end better, TRBJ2-7 makes the J call doubtful. Germline-derived CDR1 and CDR2 are LGHDT and YNNKEL (reference sequence). CDR3 size: 15 residues. CDR3 coding DNA: TGTGCCAGCAGCCAAGGGCGGGGGCACCGCAGCGAGCAGTACTTC. Amino acids: CASSQGRGHRSEQYF.

Worth noting for this clonotype: A much bigger clone sits one base away, suggesting this may be a read error. Lacking the conserved final phenylalanine or tryptophan, this CDR3 likely reflects a read error. The chain is built from TRBV6-5 and TRBJ1-2; no clear D. The CDR3 covers 13 residues. V was shortened by 6 bases and J by 4 bases, with 12 bases between the two germline ends. Per germline, CDR1 MNHEY and CDR2 SVGAGI. The CDR3 nucleotides read TGTGCCAGCAGCCAGGACCGACTCTATGGCTACACCCTC. Translated: CASSQDRLYGYTL.

This clonotype was observed a handful of times. The junction does not match germline at one end; this may be a read error. The chain couples TRBV12-3 or TRBV12-4 to TRBJ2-3, with D uncertain. This CDR3 region has 11 residues. This CDR3 reads CTSSGSDTQYF. CDR3 in DNA: TGTACCAGCAGTGGTTCGGATACGCAGTATTTT.

This clonotype was seen a few times. The rearrangement uses TRBV12-3 or TRBV12-4 and TRBJ1-4; 9 nucleotides line up with TRBD1. The CDR3 is 22 amino acids. V was pared by 3 bases and J by 0 bases, with 20 bases of the junction left unmatched. CDR3 sequence reads: CASSFSVLDRGALRATNEKLFF. For the CDR3, the DNA is TGTGCCAGCAGTTTTTCTGTCCTGGACAGGGGTGCCTTGAGGGCAACTAATGAAAAACTGTTTTTT.

The rearrangement links TRBV7-2 to TRBJ2-4; 8 bases match TRBD2. Germline CDR1 and CDR2: SGHTA and FQGNSA. J was trimmed by 15 bases and V by 5 bases; bases with no gene match: 15. This CDR3 is 14 amino acids long. CDR3 residues: CASSATSGSYERYF. For the CDR3, the DNA is TGTGCCAGCAGCGCCACTAGCGGCTCCTACGAGCGGTACTTC.

This clonotype came up a few times. The V gene is TRBV7-2, the J gene TRBJ2-3; D call uncertain. The CDR3 spans 14 residues. V lost 2 bases, J lost 2 bases, and 8 bases lay in between. The germline gives CDR1 SGHTA, CDR2 FQGNSA. CDR3 DNA: TGTGCCAGCAGCTTAAGGCCAGCCACAGATACGCAGTATTTT. Amino acid sequence: CASSLRPATDTQYF.

This clonotype occurred many times. This CDR3 reads CASSSPSQGAGTQYF. In nucleotides, the CDR3 is TGCGCCAGCAGCTCCCCTTCACAGGGGGCGGGGACCCAGTACTTC. The chain employs TRBV5-1 and TRBJ2-5, with 9 bases matching TRBD1. CDR1 SGHRS and CDR2 YFSETQ come from the germline V gene. V dropped 3 bases and J dropped 7; count of bases not matched to a gene: 10. This CDR3 comprises 15 residues.

The J gene is TRBJ1-1, the V gene TRBV5-1; 9 nucleotides line up with TRBD1. With V trimmed by 3 bases and J by 2 bases, 5 bases remained unmatched. Germline V gene sequence: CDR1 SGHRS, CDR2 YFSETQ. The length of the CDR3 is 15 residues. The CDR3 region is CASSSGTGGNTEAFF. CDR3 sequence (DNA): TGCGCCAGCAGCTCGGGCACAGGGGGCAACACTGAAGCTTTCTTT.